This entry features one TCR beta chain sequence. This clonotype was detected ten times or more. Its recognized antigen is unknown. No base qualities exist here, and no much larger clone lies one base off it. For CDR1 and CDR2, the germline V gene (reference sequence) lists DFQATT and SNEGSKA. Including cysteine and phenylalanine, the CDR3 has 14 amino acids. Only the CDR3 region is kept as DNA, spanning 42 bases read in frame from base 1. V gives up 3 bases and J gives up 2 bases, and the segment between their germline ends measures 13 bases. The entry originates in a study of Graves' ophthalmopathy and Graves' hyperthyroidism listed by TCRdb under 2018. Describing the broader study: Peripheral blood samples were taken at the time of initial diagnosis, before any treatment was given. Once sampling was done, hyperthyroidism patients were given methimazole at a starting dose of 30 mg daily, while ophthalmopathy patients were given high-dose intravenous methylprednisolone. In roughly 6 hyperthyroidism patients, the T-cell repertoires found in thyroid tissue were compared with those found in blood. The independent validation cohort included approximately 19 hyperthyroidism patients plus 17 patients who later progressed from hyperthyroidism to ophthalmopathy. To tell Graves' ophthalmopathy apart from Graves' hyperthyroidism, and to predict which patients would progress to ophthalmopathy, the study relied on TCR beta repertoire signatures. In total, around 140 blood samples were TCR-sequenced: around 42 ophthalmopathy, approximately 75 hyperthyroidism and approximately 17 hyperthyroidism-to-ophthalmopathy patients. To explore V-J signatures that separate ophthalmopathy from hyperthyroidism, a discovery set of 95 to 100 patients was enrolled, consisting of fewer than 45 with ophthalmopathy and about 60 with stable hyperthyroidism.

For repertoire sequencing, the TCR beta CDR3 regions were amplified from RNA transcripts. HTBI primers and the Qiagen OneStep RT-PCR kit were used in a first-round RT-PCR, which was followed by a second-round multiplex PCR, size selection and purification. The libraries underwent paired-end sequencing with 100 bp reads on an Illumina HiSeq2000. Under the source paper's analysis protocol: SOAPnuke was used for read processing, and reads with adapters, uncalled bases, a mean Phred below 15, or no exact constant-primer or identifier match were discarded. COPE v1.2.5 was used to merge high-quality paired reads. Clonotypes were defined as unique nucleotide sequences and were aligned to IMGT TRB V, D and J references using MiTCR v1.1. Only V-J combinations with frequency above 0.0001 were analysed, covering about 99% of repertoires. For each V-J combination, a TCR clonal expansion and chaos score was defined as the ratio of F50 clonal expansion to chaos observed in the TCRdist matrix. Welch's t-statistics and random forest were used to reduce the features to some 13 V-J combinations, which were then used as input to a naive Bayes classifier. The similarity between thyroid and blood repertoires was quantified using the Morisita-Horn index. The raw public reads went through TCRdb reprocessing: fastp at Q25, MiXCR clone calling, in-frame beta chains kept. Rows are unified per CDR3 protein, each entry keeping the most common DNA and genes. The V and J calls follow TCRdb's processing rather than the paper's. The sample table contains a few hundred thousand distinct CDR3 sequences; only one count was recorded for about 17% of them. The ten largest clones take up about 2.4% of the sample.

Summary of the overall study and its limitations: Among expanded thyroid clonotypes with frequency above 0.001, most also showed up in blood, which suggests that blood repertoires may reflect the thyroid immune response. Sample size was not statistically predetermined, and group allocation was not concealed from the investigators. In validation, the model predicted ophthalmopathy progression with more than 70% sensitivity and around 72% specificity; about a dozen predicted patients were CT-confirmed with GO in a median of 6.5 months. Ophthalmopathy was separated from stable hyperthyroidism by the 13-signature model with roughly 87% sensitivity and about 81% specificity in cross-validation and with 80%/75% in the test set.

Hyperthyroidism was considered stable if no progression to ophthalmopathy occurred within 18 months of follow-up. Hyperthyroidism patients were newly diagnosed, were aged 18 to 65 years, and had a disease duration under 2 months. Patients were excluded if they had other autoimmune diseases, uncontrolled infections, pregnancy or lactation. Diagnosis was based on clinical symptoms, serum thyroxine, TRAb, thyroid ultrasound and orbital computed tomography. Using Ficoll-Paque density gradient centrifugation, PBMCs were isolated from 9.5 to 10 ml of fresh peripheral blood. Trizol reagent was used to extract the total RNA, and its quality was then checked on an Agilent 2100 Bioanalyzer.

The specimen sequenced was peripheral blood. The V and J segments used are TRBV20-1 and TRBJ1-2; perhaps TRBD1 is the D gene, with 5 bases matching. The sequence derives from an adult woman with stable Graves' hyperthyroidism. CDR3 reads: CSARSARVNYGYTF. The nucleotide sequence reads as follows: TGCAGTGCTAGGTCGGCCAGGGTAAACTATGGCTACACCTTC.